A single sample gave rise to the 16 T cell receptor beta chains below, sequenced in a study of tissue T cells after allogeneic stem cell transplantation. The sample's time point: mouse harvest day 14 after allogeneic transplant. The graft held 10^6 splenic CD5+ T cells and 10^7 T-cell-depleted bone marrow cells. The table came from immunoSEQ multiplex PCR; TCRdb's copy has only in-frame clones and leaves some out. The profile covers 2,200 or so clones, with roughly 51% appearing a single time and approximately 37% taken by the ten largest. The sequenced material came from lymph node tissue. The receptors here all came from a female BALB/c mouse given C57BL/6 T cells with graft-versus-host disease after an allogeneic hematopoietic cell transplant.

Regarding this clone: Gene names refer to mouse genes. Sequencing ends 1 residue short of the CDR3 end; the germline J gene provides the rest. V is TRBV3 and J is TRBJ1-3; TRBD1 matches at 7 bases. After removal of 2 bases from V and 3 bases from J, the junction contained 1 base not matched to a gene. This CDR3 contains 14 residues. From germline, CDR1 is SNHLY and CDR2 FYNGKV (reference sequence). The DNA read from the CDR3 is TGTGCCAGCAGCTTAAACAGGGGTGGAAATACGCTCTAT. Protein product: CASSLNRGGNTLY. The full CDR3 protein reads CASSLNRGGNTLYF.

As regards this clone: The gene names here belong to mouse. From the germline J gene comes the end of the CDR3, since the read stops 1 residue before it. V gene TRBV16 combines with J gene TRBJ2-3, with D unclear. CDR1 and CDR2 (germline): SGHSA, FRNQAP. Trimming cost V 5 bases and J 1 base, with 4 bases left between them. This CDR3 is 12 amino acids long. The CDR3 loop is CASSPGAETLYF. The part of the CDR3 DNA that was read is TGTGCAAGCAGCCCAGGTGCAGAAACGCTGTAT. Filled out from reference TRBV16 and TRBJ2-3, the complete variable domain reads NAGVIQTPRHKVTGKGQEATLWCEPISGHSAVFWYRQTIVQGLEFLTYFRNQAPIDDSGMPKERFSAQMPNQSHSTLKIQSTQPQDSAVYLCASSPGAETLYFGSGTRLTVL.

To note about this clone: The genes are named according to mouse. Sequencing ends 1 residue short of the CDR3 end; the germline J gene provides the rest. J is TRBJ2-5 and V is TRBV31; a weak D match, TRBD2 (6 bases). V lost 0 bases and J 0 bases, leaving 13 bases between the germline ends. The CDR3 has 16 amino acids. CDR1 is GKSSPN and CDR2 is SITVG in the germline V gene. Partial CDR3 DNA: TGTGCCTGGAGTCTGGGGGGAAACTTTAACCAAGACACCCAGTAC. Protein: CAWSLGGNFNQDTQY. From start to end, the CDR3 is CAWSLGGNFNQDTQYF.

This clone was seen once. Mouse gene names and germline throughout. The sequenced fragment ends 1 residue before the CDR3 boundary, so the rest is inferred from the germline J gene. This rearrangement joins TRBV26 to TRBJ1-2; D is uncertain. The germline gives CDR1 KGHPV, CDR2 FQNQEV (reference sequence). CDR3 size: 12 residues. Trimming removed 3 bases from V and 0 bases from J, with 2 bases in between. The sequenced CDR3 bases are TGTGCCAGCAGTCTATCAAACTCCGACTACACC. It yields the protein CASSLSNSDYT. The whole CDR3 sequence reads CASSLSNSDYTF.

Turning to this clone: Mouse names are used for the genes. The read gets to within 1 residue of the CDR3 end, and the germline J gene fills in the rest. The chain links TRBV3 to TRBJ2-1, with TRBD1 matching 10 bases. With V trimmed by 4 bases and J by 6 bases, 3 bases remained unmatched. The germline CDR1 and CDR2 sequences are SNHLY and FYNGKV (reference sequence). This CDR3 is built from 14 residues. The CDR3 loop reads CASSSRTGGAEQFF. Incomplete CDR3 DNA: TGTGCCAGCAGCTCAAGGACAGGGGGTGCTGAGCAGTTC.

As for this clone: Gene names follow the mouse nomenclature. The sequenced part of the CDR3 DNA is TGTGCCAGCAGGGACAGGGGAACTTCGCCCCTCTAC. It is translated as CASRDRGTSPLY. The entire CDR3 reads CASRDRGTSPLYF. The genes are TRBV13-3 and TRBJ1-6, with 9 bases matching TRBD1. The read ends 1 residue early relative to the CDR3; the germline J gene fills the gap. TRBJ1-6 is designated an ORF whose function remains uncertain. Losses at the gene ends were 5 bases for V and 9 bases for J; bases not matched to a gene: 3. The CDR3 is 13 residues long. Germline CDR1 and CDR2: NNHDY and SYVADS.

A note on this clone: The gene names here belong to mouse. Coverage ceases 1 residue before the CDR3 finishes, and the germline J gene fills in the end. J is TRBJ2-5 and V is TRBV15, with D perhaps TRBD2 (6 bases). V lost 1 base to trimming and J lost 6 bases, with 8 bases between them. Germline lookup yields CDR1 SGHND and CDR2 FRSKSL. The length of the CDR3 is 13 residues. The CDR3 DNA, read in part, is TGTGCCAGCAGTTTAGGGGGGGAGGACACCCAGTAC. This encodes CASSLGGEDTQY. In full, the CDR3 reads CASSLGGEDTQYF.

Worth noting for this clone: All gene names here are mouse names. Sequencing ends 1 residue short of the CDR3 end; the germline J gene provides the rest. This sequence joins TRBV15 and TRBJ2-1; 11 bases are shared with TRBD2. V was clipped by 6 bases and J by 3 bases; unmatched bases: 4. Germline V gene lookup returns CDR1 SGHND and CDR2 FRSKSL. CDR3 size: 15 residues. CDR3 protein: CASSQTGGGYAEQFF. The DNA read from the CDR3 is TGTGCCAGCAGCCAGACTGGGGGGGGCTATGCTGAGCAGTTC.

For this clone: Here the gene names and germline are mouse. CDR3 DNA (partial): TGTGCCAGCAGTGGTCCGGGACAGGGGGTCACAGAAGTCTTC. Its translation: CASSGPGQGVTEVF. From start to end, the CDR3 is CASSGPGQGVTEVFF. The chain is built from TRBV13-1 and TRBJ1-1; 11 bases are shared with TRBD1. The CDR3 end is not reached by the read, which stops 1 residue before it; the germline J gene fills it in. The junction had 5 bases not matched to a gene; V was cut back by 3 bases and J by 4 bases. Per the germline V gene, CDR1 is NSHNY and CDR2 is SYGAGN. The CDR3 loop spans 15 amino acids.

Remarks on this clone: The listed genes are named as in mouse. The CDR3 extends 1 residue past the end of the read, so its final part is completed from the germline J gene. The V and J genes are TRBV3 and TRBJ1-1; 7 positions match TRBD1. V was clipped by 0 bases and J by 1 base; unmatched bases: 2. The length of the CDR3 is 15 residues. Germline V lookup: CDR1 SNHLY, CDR2 FYNGKV (reference sequence). Incomplete CDR3 DNA: TGTGCCAGCAGCTTAGCGCGACAGGGGAACACAGAAGTCTTC. This encodes CASSLARQGNTEVF. The complete CDR3 reads CASSLARQGNTEVFF. Combining the CDR3 with reference TRBV3 and TRBJ1-1 gives the whole variable domain GPKVLQIPSHQIIDMGQMVTLNCDPVSNHLYFYWYKQILGQQMEFLVNFYNGKVMEKSKLFKDQFSVERPDGSYFTLKIQPTALEDSAVYFCASSLARQGNTEVFFGKGTRLTVV.

Of note for this clone: Germline and genes: mouse. The CDR3 end falls 1 residue outside the read, so it is completed with the germline J gene. The chain links TRBV13-2 to TRBJ2-2; TRBD2 agrees at 10 bases. This CDR3 is built from 16 residues. V lost 4 bases to trimming and J lost 0 bases; unmatched junction nucleotides: 3. Germline loops: CDR1 NNHNN, CDR2 SYGAGS (reference sequence). The CDR3 spells CASGRLGGANTGQLYF. The covered CDR3 bases are TGTGCCAGCGGTAGACTGGGGGGTGCAAACACCGGGCAGCTCTAC.

This clone qualifies as medium-sized (0.01 to 0.1%). Gene names are the mouse ones. The CDR3 end is not reached by the read, which stops 1 residue before it; the germline J gene fills it in. V and J are TRBV29 and TRBJ1-2; unclear D gene. This CDR3 is 13 amino acids long. Germline CDR1 reads MSHET; CDR2 reads SYDVDS. Deletions cut 5 bases from V and 1 base from J, with 8 bases between. CDR3 loop: CASSRHKNSDYTF. Incomplete CDR3 DNA: TGTGCTAGCAGTCGTCATAAAAACTCCGACTACACC.

Note on this clone: Here the gene names and germline are mouse. Sequencing ends 1 residue short of the CDR3 end; the germline J gene provides the rest. This sequence joins TRBV26 and TRBJ2-4; 8 positions agree with TRBD2. J gave up 6 bases and V 5 bases, and 4 bases lay outside the gene matches. The CDR3 extends over 13 amino acids. From germline, CDR1 is KGHPV and CDR2 FQNQEV (reference sequence). This chain's CDR3 is CASSGGGRNTLYF. The sequenced part of the CDR3 DNA is TGTGCCAGCAGTGGGGGGGGCAGGAACACCTTGTAC.

With regard to this clone: Gene names refer to mouse genes. Coverage ceases 1 residue before the CDR3 finishes, and the germline J gene fills in the end. The rearrangement links TRBV1 to TRBJ1-1; TRBD1 matches 8 bases. The CDR3 length is 15 residues. V shed 2 bases, J shed 0 bases, and the junction held 2 bases outside the gene matches. CDR1 is NSQYPW and CDR2 is LRSPGD in the germline V gene (reference sequence). CDR3 bases read: TGCACCTGCAGTGCACCAGGGGGCGCAAACACAGAAGTCTTC. Its translation: CTCSAPGGANTEVF. The entire CDR3 reads CTCSAPGGANTEVFF.

Comments on this clone: Gene names are the mouse ones. The read terminates 1 residue before the CDR3 end, so the remaining end is supplied by the germline J gene. The chain couples TRBV29 to TRBJ2-3; 8 bases map to TRBD2. The CDR3 extends over 12 amino acids. V shed 6 bases, J shed 4 bases, and the junction held 0 bases outside the gene matches. Germline CDR1 MSHET, CDR2 SYDVDS. The CDR3 spells CASRGGPETLYF. Partial CDR3 DNA: TGTGCTAGCAGGGGGGGGCCAGAAACGCTGTAT.

As to this clone: One end of the junction does not line up with germline, which may come from a read error. The gene names given are mouse names. The read stops 1 residue short of the end of the CDR3; the missing end is completed from the germline J gene. The rearrangement links TRBV13-2 to TRBJ2-7, with D possibly matching TRBD2 (5 bases). CDR1 NNHNN and CDR2 SYGAGS come from the germline V gene (reference sequence). The CDR3 totals 13 residues. CDR3 region: CASSDALGWEQYF. The CDR3 bases that were read are TGTGCCAGCAGTGATGCATTGGGGTGGGAACAGTAC.